This T cell receptor beta chain was documented in a study of T cell clonotyping in hematopoietic cell transplantation. About the research overall: Cytoreduction preceded collection of pretransplant recipient samples.

The time point here: recipient sample about 28 days before transplant, after cytoreduction. Comment on this clone: Its antigen is undetermined.

The CDR3 has 13 residues. V trimming: 4 bases; J trimming: 6 bases; junction bases outside the gene matches: 5. Germline V gene data show CDR1 as SGHDN and CDR2 as FVKESK. Study-level findings and limits: After transplant, recipient diversity fell while pathologically expanded clonotypes grew through day 180.

Generated by immunoSEQ multiplex PCR, the TCRdb table keeps only in-frame clones and is missing some. The data contain some 9,300 clones, around 90% of them singletons. The specimen comprised peripheral blood mononuclear cells, sampled before stem cell transplant. The clonotype originates from a woman in her forties or fifties with chronic myeloid leukemia. Some clones in this sample may be carry-over from other donors' samples. The V and J genes are TRBV14 and TRBJ1-1, with TRBD1 identical over 7 bases. In nucleotides, the CDR3 is TGTGCCAGCAGCCCCGGGACAGTCTCTGAAGCTTTCTTT. This codes for CASSPGTVSEAFF.